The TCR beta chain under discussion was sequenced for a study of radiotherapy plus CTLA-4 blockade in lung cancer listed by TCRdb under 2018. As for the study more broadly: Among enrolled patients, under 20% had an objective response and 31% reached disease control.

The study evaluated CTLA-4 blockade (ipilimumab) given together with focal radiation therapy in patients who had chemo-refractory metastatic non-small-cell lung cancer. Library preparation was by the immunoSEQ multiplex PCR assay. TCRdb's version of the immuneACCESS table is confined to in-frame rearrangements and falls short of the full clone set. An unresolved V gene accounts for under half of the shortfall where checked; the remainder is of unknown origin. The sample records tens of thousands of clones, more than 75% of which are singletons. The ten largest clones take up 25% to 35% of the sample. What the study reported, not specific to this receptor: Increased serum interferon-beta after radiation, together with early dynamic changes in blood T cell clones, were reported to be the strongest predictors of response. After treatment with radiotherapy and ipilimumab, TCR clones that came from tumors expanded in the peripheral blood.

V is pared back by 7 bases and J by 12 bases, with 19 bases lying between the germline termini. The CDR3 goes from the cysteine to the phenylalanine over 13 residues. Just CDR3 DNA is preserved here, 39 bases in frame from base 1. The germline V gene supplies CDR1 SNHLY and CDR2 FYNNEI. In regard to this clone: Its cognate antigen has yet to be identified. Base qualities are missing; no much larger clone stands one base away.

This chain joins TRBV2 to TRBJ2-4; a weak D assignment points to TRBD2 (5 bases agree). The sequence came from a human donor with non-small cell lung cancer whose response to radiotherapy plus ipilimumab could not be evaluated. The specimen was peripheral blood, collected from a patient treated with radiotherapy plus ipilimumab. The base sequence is TGTGCCAGCATTAACGGTCCCGGGAATAGTCAGTACTTC. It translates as CASINGPGNSQYF.